The subject of this entry is one T cell receptor (beta chain). V lost 4 bases and J 2 bases, leaving 11 bases between the germline ends. The V gene's germline CDR1 is SNHLY and CDR2 FYNNEI. The CDR3 sequence is 14 residues long. Donors consisted of healthy bone marrow donors. This sample was taken from a study of cytomegalovirus exposure and HLA in healthy donors. As for the study in general: In a previous analysis, approximately 110 million unique TCR beta sequences were found from some 180 million T cells.

In the PCR, 60 Vbeta and 13 Jbeta primers were used. Measured with immunoSEQ multiplex PCR; TCRdb has only the in-frame clones, and not every one. The sample contains about 110,000 clones, roughly 79% of which appear only once. The receptor was isolated from a woman between 50 and 59 years old in good health and CMV-seropositive. The sample taken for sequencing was PBMCs. The rearrangement joins TRBV2 to TRBJ1-2, with D unresolved. CDR3 coding DNA: TGTGCCAGCAGTGGACTGGGAGAAAACTATGGCTACACCTTC. Translated: CASSGLGENYGYTF.